This T cell receptor (beta chain) was sequenced for a study of cytomegalovirus exposure and HLA in healthy donors. At the level of the study: Sequencing of 150 million to 200 million T cells in an earlier analysis found 120 million or so unique TCR beta sequences.

The PCR used 60 Vbeta and 13 Jbeta primers. Sequenced by immunoSEQ multiplex PCR; TCRdb stores in-frame clones only, minus some. The repertoire holds about 180,000 clones, approximately 80% seen once, with around 1.4% in the top ten. CDR1 and CDR2 from the germline V gene are MGHRA and YSYEKL. The CDR3 has 14 amino acids. The V end was cut by 1 base, the J end by 3 bases, with 10 bases between. Specimen: PBMCs. The receptor comes from a girl aged 5-17 years in good health and CMV-seropositive. The V gene is TRBV4-1, the J gene TRBJ2-7; D perhaps matches TRBD2 (5 bases). The CDR3 sequence: CASSQAEDFYEQYF. CDR3 DNA: TGCGCCAGCAGCCAAGCGGAGGATTTCTACGAGCAGTACTTC.